A selection of T cell receptor beta chains follows, all from one sample in a study of blood T cell repertoires in COVID-19. Some clones are missing from TCRdb's copy, which holds only in-frame ones; the method was immunoSEQ multiplex PCR. The table includes around 200,000 clones, 75% to 90% detected once. The sample taken for sequencing was peripheral blood. The receptor set was obtained from a human donor in a cohort sampled during active COVID-19. CDR3s include the opening cysteine and the closing phenylalanine or tryptophan. Fields, in order: CDR3 length, V gene, clone size, D gene, J gene, CDR3 protein, CDR3 DNA. D genes are given only for firm matches. Clone sizes are given selectively: once, few, many, or a class where the clone is expanded.

>13|TRBV7-3|NA|NA|TRBJ1-2
CASSLGLGDGYTF
TGTGCCAGCAGCTTAGGGCTGGGAGATGGCTACACCTTC
>17|TRBV6-2/TRBV6-3|few|TRBD2|TRBJ2-7
CASSYPTTSGSSYEQYF
TGTGCCAGCAGTTACCCGACGACTAGCGGGAGCTCCTACGAGCAGTACTTC
>15|TRBV4-3|NA|NA|TRBJ1-5
CASSQRRVSNQPQHF
TGCGCCAGCAGCCAACGCAGGGTGAGCAATCAGCCCCAGCATTTT
>15|TRBV6-4|few|TRBD1|TRBJ2-3
CASSDSTGDLDTQYF
TGTGCCAGCAGTGACTCCACAGGGGATTTAGATACGCAGTATTTT
>14|TRBV7-9|NA|NA|TRBJ2-1
CASSLRSAYNEQFF
TGTGCCAGCAGTCTCCGTTCAGCCTACAATGAGCAGTTCTTC
>13|TRBV4-1|NA|NA|TRBJ2-3
CASSQDPAKRQYF
TGCGCCAGCAGCCAAGATCCGGCCAAGCGGCAGTATTTT
>16|TRBV19|NA|NA|TRBJ2-5
CASSIGFSLLQETQYF
TGTGCCAGTAGTATAGGTTTTTCTCTGTTGCAAGAGACCCAGTACTTC
>11|TRBV6-5|NA|NA|TRBJ1-1
CASTGFTEAFF
TGTGCCAGCACCGGGTTCACTGAAGCTTTCTTT
>13|TRBV15|few|NA|TRBJ1-5
CATSRQGNQPQHF
TGTGCCACCAGCAGACAGGGGAATCAGCCCCAGCATTTT
>14|TRBV19|NA|TRBD1|TRBJ1-1
CASSKGQGSTEAFF
TGTGCCAGTAGTAAGGGACAGGGGTCGACTGAAGCTTTCTTT
>14|TRBV7-2|NA|NA|TRBJ1-6
CASSSATGASPLHF
TGTGCCAGCAGCTCCGCCACAGGAGCCTCACCCCTCCACTTT